This T cell receptor beta chain was recovered during a study of OX40 agonist ivuxolimab in advanced cancers. Sequencing was performed with immunoSEQ multiplex PCR; in TCRdb, only in-frame clones are kept and a portion is missing. Of 65,000 to 85,000 clones listed, about 87% are singletons. Trimming at V came to 6 bases and at J to 1 base, leaving 6 bases not matched to a gene. CDR3 length: 15 residues. Germline-derived CDR1 and CDR2 are LNHDA and SQIVND (reference sequence). The sequencing used CD4+ or CD8+ T cells sorted from blood, collected in a trial of the OX40 agonist ivuxolimab. The gene calls are TRBV19 and TRBJ2-7; 10 bases map to TRBD1. The receptor was isolated from an adult with an advanced solid tumor such as melanoma, head and neck, liver or kidney cancer. CDR3 in amino acids: CASSPGQGFSYEQYF. DNA of the CDR3: TGTGCCAGTAGCCCGGGACAGGGGTTTTCCTACGAGCAGTACTTC. Using reference TRBV19 and TRBJ2-7 for the parts outside the CDR3, the full variable domain is DGGITQSPKYLFRKEGQNVTLSCEQNLNHDAMYWYRQDPGQGLRLIYYSQIVNDFQKGDIAEGYSVSREKKESFPLTVTSAQKNPTAFYLCASSPGQGFSYEQYFGPGTRLTVT.